The subject of this entry is one TCR beta chain. Antigen specificity is unknown. This specimen belongs to a study of T cell responses to AZD1222 COVID-19 vaccine. TCRdb's table, derived via immunoSEQ multiplex PCR, lists solely in-frame clones and lacks some. The sample lists over 150,000 clones, 88% occurring once. Study results and limitations: At baseline, just 6 or 7 AZD1222 recipients tested seropositive. There were mostly white British donors and more females than males, and clonal diversity was possibly underestimated.

Per germline, CDR1 MDHEN and CDR2 SYDVKM. This CDR3 has 16 residues. V trimming: 3 bases; J trimming: 4 bases; junction bases outside the gene matches: 8. The chain uses TRBV28 and TRBJ1-5; 8 nucleotides agree with TRBD1. The clonotype originates from an adult in good health. The starting material was peripheral blood, obtained on day 0 of AZD1222 vaccination. CDR3 DNA: TGTGCCAGCAGTTTGGGGGCCAGGGGGCTTAATCAGCCCCAGCATTTT. Translating it yields CASSLGARGLNQPQHF.